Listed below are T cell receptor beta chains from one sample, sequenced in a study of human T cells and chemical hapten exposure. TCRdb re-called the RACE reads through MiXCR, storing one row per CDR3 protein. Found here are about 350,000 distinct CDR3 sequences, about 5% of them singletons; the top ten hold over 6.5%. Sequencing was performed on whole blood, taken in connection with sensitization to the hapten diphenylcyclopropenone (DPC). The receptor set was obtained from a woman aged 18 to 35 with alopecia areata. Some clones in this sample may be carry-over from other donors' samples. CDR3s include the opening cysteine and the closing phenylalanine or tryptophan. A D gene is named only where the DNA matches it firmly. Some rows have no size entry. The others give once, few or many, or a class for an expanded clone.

cdr3_aa: CASSPAGAWTEAFF
cdr3_nt: TGTGCCAGCAGCCCAGCGGGGGCTTGGACTGAAGCTTTCTTT
d_call: NA
v_call: TRBV7-9
clone_size: many
j_call: TRBJ1-1

cdr3_aa: CASSLPEGGSPFYEQYF
cdr3_nt: TGTGCCAGCAGTTTACCGGAAGGGGGCAGCCCGTTCTACGAGCAGTACTTC
d_call: TRBD1
v_call: TRBV28
clone_size: NA
j_call: TRBJ2-7

cdr3_aa: CASSLNSHSGNTIYF
cdr3_nt: TGTGCCAGCAGCTTAAACAGTCACTCTGGAAACACCATATATTTT
d_call: NA
v_call: TRBV7-9
clone_size: few
j_call: TRBJ1-3

cdr3_aa: CASTRGVLRTDTQYF
cdr3_nt: TGTGCCAGCACGCGGGGGGTCCTACGCACAGATACGCAGTATTTT
d_call: TRBD2
v_call: TRBV28
clone_size: few
j_call: TRBJ2-3

cdr3_aa: CSARNASTGSFSPLHF
cdr3_nt: TGCAGTGCTAGGAATGCGTCGACAGGGAGTTTTTCACCCCTCCACTTT
d_call: TRBD1
v_call: TRBV20-1
clone_size: few
j_call: TRBJ1-6

cdr3_aa: CSARDSLGNTIYF
cdr3_nt: TGCAGTGCTAGAGATTCGTTGGGAAACACCATATATTTT
d_call: NA
v_call: TRBV20-1
clone_size: NA
j_call: TRBJ1-3

cdr3_aa: CASSSPLIFQFF
cdr3_nt: TGTGCCAGCAGTTCACCGCTAATATTCCAGTTCTTC
d_call: NA
v_call: TRBV12-3/TRBV12-4
clone_size: NA
j_call: TRBJ2-1

cdr3_aa: CSVERLLAGDNEQFF
cdr3_nt: TGCAGCGTTGAACGTCTACTAGCGGGGGACAATGAGCAGTTCTTC
d_call: TRBD2
v_call: TRBV29-1
clone_size: NA
j_call: TRBJ2-1

cdr3_aa: CASSVSETSTDTQYF
cdr3_nt: TGTGCCAGCAGCGTATCCGAGACTAGCACAGATACGCAGTATTTT
d_call: NA
v_call: TRBV9
clone_size: NA
j_call: TRBJ2-3

cdr3_aa: CASNPGEGRRDQPQHF
cdr3_nt: TGTGCCAGCAACCCCGGGGAGGGCCGACGGGATCAGCCCCAGCATTTT
d_call: NA
v_call: TRBV6-1
clone_size: NA
j_call: TRBJ1-5

cdr3_aa: CASSFGTSPYEQYF
cdr3_nt: TGTGCCAGCAGCTTTGGGACTTCCCCCTACGAGCAGTACTTC
d_call: NA
v_call: TRBV12-1
clone_size: many
j_call: TRBJ2-7

cdr3_aa: CAINQDSQGGRGAQYF
cdr3_nt: TGTGCCATCAATCAGGATTCGCAGGGAGGTCGGGGGGCCCAGTACTTC
d_call: TRBD2
v_call: TRBV10-3
clone_size: many
j_call: TRBJ2-5

cdr3_aa: CSASSSGANTGELFF
cdr3_nt: TGCAGTGCTAGTTCCAGCGGGGCTAACACCGGGGAGCTGTTTTTT
d_call: TRBD2
v_call: TRBV20-1
clone_size: few
j_call: TRBJ2-2

cdr3_aa: CASSLGTAFEKLFF
cdr3_nt: TGTGCCAGCAGCCTAGGGACGGCCTTTGAAAAACTGTTTTTT
d_call: NA
v_call: TRBV7-2
clone_size: NA
j_call: TRBJ1-4

cdr3_aa: CASSPPSSGVRDTQYF
cdr3_nt: TGTGCCAGCAGCCCCCCGTCTAGCGGGGTCAGGGATACGCAGTATTTT
d_call: TRBD2
v_call: TRBV13
clone_size: few
j_call: TRBJ2-3

cdr3_aa: CASSLDWSTYEQYF
cdr3_nt: TGTGCCAGCAGCTTGGACTGGTCGACCTACGAGCAGTACTTC
d_call: NA
v_call: TRBV7-9
clone_size: many
j_call: TRBJ2-7

cdr3_aa: CASSFDPGSSYSPLHF
cdr3_nt: TGTGCCAGCAGTTTTGACCCGGGTTCCTCCTATTCACCCCTCCACTTT
d_call: NA
v_call: TRBV6-2/TRBV6-3
clone_size: few
j_call: TRBJ1-6

cdr3_aa: CASSEGGQSYGYTF
cdr3_nt: TGTGCCAGCTCGGAAGGGGGCCAGTCCTATGGCTACACCTTC
d_call: TRBD1
v_call: TRBV18
clone_size: NA
j_call: TRBJ1-2

cdr3_aa: CASSTQASSTDTQYF
cdr3_nt: TGTGCCAGCAGTACCCAGGCTTCTAGCACAGATACGCAGTATTTT
d_call: NA
v_call: TRBV7-9
clone_size: NA
j_call: TRBJ2-3

cdr3_aa: CASSEATSGRNEQFF
cdr3_nt: TGTGCCAGCAGCGAAGCGACTAGCGGAAGGAATGAGCAGTTCTTC
d_call: TRBD2
v_call: TRBV6-1
clone_size: many
j_call: TRBJ2-1

cdr3_aa: CAISESDREAFF
cdr3_nt: TGTGCCATCAGTGAGTCGGACAGGGAAGCTTTCTTT
d_call: TRBD1
v_call: TRBV10-3
clone_size: many
j_call: TRBJ1-1

cdr3_aa: CSVGRIQETQYF
cdr3_nt: TGCAGCGTGGGTCGGATACAAGAGACCCAGTACTTC
d_call: NA
v_call: TRBV29-1
clone_size: few
j_call: TRBJ2-5

cdr3_aa: CSAREQGGNYGYTF
cdr3_nt: TGCAGTGCCCGGGAGCAGGGCGGAAACTATGGCTACACCTTC
d_call: NA
v_call: TRBV20-1
clone_size: few
j_call: TRBJ1-2

cdr3_aa: CSVEGEDEKLFF
cdr3_nt: TGCAGCGTTGAAGGGGAGGATGAAAAACTGTTTTTT
d_call: NA
v_call: TRBV29-1
clone_size: many
j_call: TRBJ1-4

cdr3_aa: CASRTQGAEAFF
cdr3_nt: TGTGCCAGCAGGACACAGGGGGCAGAAGCTTTCTTT
d_call: TRBD1
v_call: TRBV6-5
clone_size: few
j_call: TRBJ1-1

cdr3_aa: CASSPDWGTDTQYF
cdr3_nt: TGTGCCAGCAGCCCAGACTGGGGCACAGATACGCAGTATTTT
d_call: NA
v_call: TRBV7-2
clone_size: many
j_call: TRBJ2-3

cdr3_aa: CASSTGIQETQYF
cdr3_nt: TGTGCCAGCAGCACCGGGATCCAAGAGACCCAGTACTTC
d_call: NA
v_call: TRBV11-3
clone_size: many
j_call: TRBJ2-5

cdr3_aa: CASSNRVDEQFF
cdr3_nt: TGCGCCAGCAGCAACAGGGTGGATGAGCAGTTCTTC
d_call: NA
v_call: TRBV4-3
clone_size: many
j_call: TRBJ2-1

cdr3_aa: CASSLGGAGLFF
cdr3_nt: TGTGCCAGCAGCCTGGGGGGGGCTGGGCTGTTTTTT
d_call: NA
v_call: TRBV6-5
clone_size: many
j_call: TRBJ2-2

cdr3_aa: CAISVGFNQPQHF
cdr3_nt: TGTGCCATCAGTGTGGGGTTCAATCAGCCCCAGCATTTT
d_call: NA
v_call: TRBV10-3
clone_size: few
j_call: TRBJ1-5

cdr3_aa: CSVDRTSGYNEQFF
cdr3_nt: TGCAGCGTTGATAGGACTAGCGGTTACAATGAGCAGTTCTTC
d_call: TRBD2
v_call: TRBV29-1
clone_size: many
j_call: TRBJ2-1

cdr3_aa: CASSNLGQQETQYF
cdr3_nt: TGTGCCAGCAGTAACCTGGGGCAGCAAGAGACCCAGTACTTC
d_call: NA
v_call: TRBV6-6
clone_size: many
j_call: TRBJ2-5

cdr3_aa: CASRGASGVETQYF
cdr3_nt: TGCGCCAGCAGGGGCGCCTCCGGCGTAGAGACCCAGTACTTC
d_call: NA
v_call: TRBV4-1
clone_size: many
j_call: TRBJ2-5

cdr3_aa: CASSLRGQNYGYTF
cdr3_nt: TGTGCCAGCAGCCTCAGAGGACAGAACTATGGCTACACCTTC
d_call: NA
v_call: TRBV7-9
clone_size: many
j_call: TRBJ1-2

cdr3_aa: CATSILEGNEQYF
cdr3_nt: TGTGCCACCAGCATCCTAGAAGGTAACGAGCAGTACTTC
d_call: NA
v_call: TRBV15
clone_size: many
j_call: TRBJ2-7

cdr3_aa: CASSRRDIISPLHF
cdr3_nt: TGTGCCAGCAGTCGCCGGGACATTATCTCACCCCTCCACTTT
d_call: NA
v_call: TRBV27
clone_size: many
j_call: TRBJ1-6

cdr3_aa: CASSDGIIISGTTDQPQHF
cdr3_nt: TGTGCCAGCAGTGATGGTATCATCATCTCCGGGACAACCGATCAGCCCCAGCATTTT
d_call: NA
v_call: TRBV25-1
clone_size: NA
j_call: TRBJ1-5

cdr3_aa: CASSEAAGSQETQYF
cdr3_nt: TGTGCCAGCAGTGAAGCCGCCGGGTCCCAAGAGACCCAGTACTTC
d_call: NA
v_call: TRBV6-1
clone_size: NA
j_call: TRBJ2-5

cdr3_aa: CSASPRENGYTF
cdr3_nt: TGCAGTGCTAGCCCCAGGGAAAATGGCTACACCTTC
d_call: NA
v_call: TRBV20-1
clone_size: many
j_call: TRBJ1-2

cdr3_aa: CASATRASEPQHF
cdr3_nt: TGCGCCAGCGCCACCCGGGCATCAGAGCCCCAGCATTTT
d_call: NA
v_call: TRBV4-1
clone_size: few
j_call: TRBJ1-5

cdr3_aa: CASSQDRPLAGGRNEQFF
cdr3_nt: TGCGCCAGCAGCCAAGATCGGCCCCTAGCGGGGGGGCGAAATGAGCAGTTCTTC
d_call: TRBD2
v_call: TRBV4-1
clone_size: many
j_call: TRBJ2-1

cdr3_aa: CASSFRTPRWDTQYF
cdr3_nt: TGTGCCAGCAGTTTTAGGACACCACGGTGGGATACGCAGTATTTT
d_call: NA
v_call: TRBV12-3/TRBV12-4
clone_size: many
j_call: TRBJ2-3

cdr3_aa: CASSLASGGYDTQYF
cdr3_nt: TGTGCCAGCAGCTTGGCTAGCGGGGGATACGATACGCAGTATTTT
d_call: TRBD2
v_call: TRBV5-5
clone_size: NA
j_call: TRBJ2-3

cdr3_aa: CAIKGEATNEKLFF
cdr3_nt: TGTGCCATCAAGGGGGAAGCAACTAATGAAAAACTGTTTTTT
d_call: NA
v_call: TRBV10-3
clone_size: NA
j_call: TRBJ1-4

cdr3_aa: CASSEEVGGFYNEQFF
cdr3_nt: TGTGCCAGCAGTGAAGAGGTAGGCGGATTTTACAATGAGCAGTTCTTC
d_call: NA
v_call: TRBV2
clone_size: few
j_call: TRBJ2-1

cdr3_aa: CASSLEVLRGHTEAFF
cdr3_nt: TGTGCCAGCAGCTTAGAGGTGTTGCGGGGGCACACTGAAGCTTTCTTT
d_call: NA
v_call: TRBV7-2
clone_size: NA
j_call: TRBJ1-1

cdr3_aa: CASSQGGRETQYF
cdr3_nt: TGTGCCAGCAGTCAGGGGGGAAGAGAGACCCAGTACTTC
d_call: NA
v_call: TRBV7-9
clone_size: many
j_call: TRBJ2-5

cdr3_aa: CSGDPTGIGTEAFF
cdr3_nt: TGCAGTGGCGATCCGACAGGTATCGGCACTGAAGCTTTCTTT
d_call: NA
v_call: TRBV20-1
clone_size: few
j_call: TRBJ1-1

cdr3_aa: CASSLGPRGYSNQPQHF
cdr3_nt: TGCGCCAGCAGCCTGGGACCGCGGGGCTATAGCAATCAGCCCCAGCATTTT
d_call: NA
v_call: TRBV4-1
clone_size: few
j_call: TRBJ1-5

cdr3_aa: CSARVGVYQETQYF
cdr3_nt: TGCAGTGCTAGAGTGGGGGTGTACCAAGAGACCCAGTACTTC
d_call: NA
v_call: TRBV20-1
clone_size: many
j_call: TRBJ2-5

cdr3_aa: CASSLAAGAVGTEAFF
cdr3_nt: TGTGCCAGCAGCTTAGCGGCAGGGGCGGTGGGGACTGAAGCTTTCTTT
d_call: NA
v_call: TRBV7-2
clone_size: NA
j_call: TRBJ1-1

cdr3_aa: CASSLSGDLEFSKNIQYF
cdr3_nt: TGCGCCAGCAGCCTATCCGGCGACCTTGAGTTCTCCAAAAACATTCAGTACTTC
d_call: NA
v_call: TRBV4-1
clone_size: few
j_call: TRBJ2-4